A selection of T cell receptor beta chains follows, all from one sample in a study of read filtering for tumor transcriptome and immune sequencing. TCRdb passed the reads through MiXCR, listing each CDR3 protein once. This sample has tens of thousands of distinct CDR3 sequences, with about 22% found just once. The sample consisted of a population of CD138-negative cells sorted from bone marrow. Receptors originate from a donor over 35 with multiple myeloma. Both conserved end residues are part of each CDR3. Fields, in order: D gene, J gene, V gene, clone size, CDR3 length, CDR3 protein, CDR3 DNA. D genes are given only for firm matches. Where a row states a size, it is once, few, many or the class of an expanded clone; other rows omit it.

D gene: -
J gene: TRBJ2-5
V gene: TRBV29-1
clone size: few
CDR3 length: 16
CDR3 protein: CSAGDREGTSSGTQYF
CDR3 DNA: TGCAGCGCCGGGGACAGGGAGGGGACTAGCTCCGGGACCCAGTACTTC

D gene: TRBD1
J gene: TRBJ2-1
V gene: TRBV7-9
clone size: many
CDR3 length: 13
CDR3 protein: CASSSNRGSEQFF
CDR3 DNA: TGTGCCAGCAGCTCAAACAGGGGTTCGGAGCAGTTCTTC

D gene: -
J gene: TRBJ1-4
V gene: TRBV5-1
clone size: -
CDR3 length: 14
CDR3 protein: CASSVSGDDEKLLF
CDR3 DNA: TGCGCCAGCAGCGTGAGTGGGGACGATGAAAAACTGCTTTTT

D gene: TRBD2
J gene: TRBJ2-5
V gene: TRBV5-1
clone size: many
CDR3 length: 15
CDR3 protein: CASSLGPSGAETQYF
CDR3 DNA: TGCGCCAGCAGCTTGGGGCCTAGCGGGGCTGAGACCCAGTACTTC

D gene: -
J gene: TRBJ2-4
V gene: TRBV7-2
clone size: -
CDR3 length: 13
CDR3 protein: CASSQIAKNIQYF
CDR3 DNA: TGTGCCAGCAGCCAGATAGCCAAAAACATTCAGTACTTC

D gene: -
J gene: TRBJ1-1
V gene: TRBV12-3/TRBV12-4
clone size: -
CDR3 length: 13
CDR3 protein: CASRATANTEAFF
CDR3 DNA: TGTGCCAGCAGAGCTACAGCCAACACTGAAGCTTTCTTT

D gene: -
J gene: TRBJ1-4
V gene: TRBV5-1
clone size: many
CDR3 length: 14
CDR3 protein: CASSLVSLEEKLFF
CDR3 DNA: TGCGCCAGCAGCTTGGTGTCATTAGAGGAAAAACTGTTTTTT

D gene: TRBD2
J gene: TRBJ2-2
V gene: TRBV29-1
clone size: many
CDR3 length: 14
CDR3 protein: CSALRGANTGELFF
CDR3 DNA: TGCAGCGCCCTACGGGGGGCGAACACCGGGGAGCTGTTTTTT

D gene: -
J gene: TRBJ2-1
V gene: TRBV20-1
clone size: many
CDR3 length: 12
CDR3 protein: CSAHPGTGMQFF
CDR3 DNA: TGCAGTGCTCATCCGGGGACGGGTATGCAGTTCTTC

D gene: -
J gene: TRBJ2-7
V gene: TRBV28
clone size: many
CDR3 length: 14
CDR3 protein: CASHRQTASYEQYF
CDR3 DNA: TGTGCCAGCCATAGACAGACTGCCTCCTACGAGCAGTACTTC